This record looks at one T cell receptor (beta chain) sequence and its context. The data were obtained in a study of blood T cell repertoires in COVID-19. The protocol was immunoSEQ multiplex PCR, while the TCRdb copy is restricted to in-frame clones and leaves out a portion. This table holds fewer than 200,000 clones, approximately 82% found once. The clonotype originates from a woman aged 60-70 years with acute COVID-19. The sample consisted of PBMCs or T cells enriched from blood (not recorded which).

CDR3 residues: CASSVGQGAVTDTQYF. The CDR3 nucleotides read TGTGCCAGCAGCGTGGGACAGGGGGCCGTAACAGATACGCAGTATTTT. This chain connects TRBV7-7 to TRBJ2-3; 12 nucleotides agree with TRBD1. CDR1 is SSHAT and CDR2 is FNYEAQ in the germline V gene (reference sequence). This CDR3 contains 16 residues. Trimming cost V 5 bases and J 3 bases; bases outside gene matches: 6.